A selection of T cell receptor beta chains follows, all from one sample in a study of blood T cell repertoires in COVID-19. TCRdb's table, derived via immunoSEQ multiplex PCR, lists solely in-frame clones and lacks some. The data hold about 130,000 clones, with more than 75% observed a single time. Sequencing was performed on peripheral blood. These receptors were obtained from a woman in her 70s with COVID-19, enrolled during active disease. Both conserved end residues are part of each CDR3. A D gene is named only where the DNA matches it firmly. A clone size is listed for some rows: how often the clone was seen (once, few, many), or a class if it is expanded.

-,TRBV28,TRBJ2-3,-,13,TGTGCCAGCATCACAGGGAGCACAGATACGCAGTATTTT,CASITGSTDTQYF
-,TRBV5-6,TRBJ1-2,-,15,TGTGCCAGCAGCCGCACTGGGGGGAGGAACTATGGCTACACCTTC,CASSRTGGRNYGYTF
TRBD1,TRBV9,TRBJ1-4,-,16,TGTGCCAGCACCAGAACCGGGGGACAGGGCGGGGAGCGACTGTTTTTT,CASTRTGGQGGERLFF
TRBD1,TRBV5-6,TRBJ1-1,-,14,TGTGCCAGCATCGAGACAGGGGTGGGCACTGAAGCTTTCTTT,CASIETGVGTEAFF
-,TRBV2,TRBJ2-2,once,13,TGTGCCAGCCGGACAGAGAACACCGGGGAGCTGTTTTTT,CASRTENTGELFF
TRBD1,TRBV11-1,TRBJ1-1,-,14,TGTGCCAGCAGAAGGCCAGGGGGTAGCACTGAAGCTTTCTTT,CASRRPGGSTEAFF
TRBD1,TRBV5-1,TRBJ1-2,-,13,TGCGCCAGCAGCCCGGACAGGGTGTATGGCTACACCTTC,CASSPDRVYGYTF
-,TRBV24-1,TRBJ1-5,-,18,TGTGCCACCAGTGATTTGCGGGTCGAGCCGTATAGCAATCAGCCCCAGCATTTT,CATSDLRVEPYSNQPQHF
-,TRBV9,TRBJ1-3,few,15,TGTGCCAGCAGCGTAGGGGGGGGCCCTGGAAACACCATATATTTT,CASSVGGGPGNTIYF
TRBD1,TRBV19,TRBJ1-1,-,15,TGTGCCAGTGGGCGACAGGGCGGTATGAACACTGAAGCTTTCTTT,CASGRQGGMNTEAFF
-,TRBV2,TRBJ2-5,-,11,TGTGCCAGCAGTGAACTGGAGACCCAGTACTTC,CASSELETQYF
-,TRBV19,TRBJ1-5,-,15,TGTGCCAGTACCCGGAGAGGGTATAGCAATCAGCCCCAGCATTTT,CASTRRGYSNQPQHF
TRBD1,TRBV6-5,TRBJ1-2,-,15,TGTGCCAGCAGTTACACTTGGACAGGGAACTATGGCTACACCTTC,CASSYTWTGNYGYTF
TRBD1,TRBV4-1,TRBJ1-2,-,14,TGCGCCAGCAGCTTGGACAGGGCGAACTATGGCTACACCTTC,CASSLDRANYGYTF
TRBD1,TRBV18,TRBJ1-2,-,13,TGTGCCAGCTCACTGGACAGGGCGTATGGCTACACCTTC,CASSLDRAYGYTF
TRBD2,TRBV7-9,TRBJ2-7,few,17,TGTGCCAGCAGCCGGAACGTCGGGACTAGCGCCGCCTACGAGCAGTACTTC,CASSRNVGTSAAYEQYF